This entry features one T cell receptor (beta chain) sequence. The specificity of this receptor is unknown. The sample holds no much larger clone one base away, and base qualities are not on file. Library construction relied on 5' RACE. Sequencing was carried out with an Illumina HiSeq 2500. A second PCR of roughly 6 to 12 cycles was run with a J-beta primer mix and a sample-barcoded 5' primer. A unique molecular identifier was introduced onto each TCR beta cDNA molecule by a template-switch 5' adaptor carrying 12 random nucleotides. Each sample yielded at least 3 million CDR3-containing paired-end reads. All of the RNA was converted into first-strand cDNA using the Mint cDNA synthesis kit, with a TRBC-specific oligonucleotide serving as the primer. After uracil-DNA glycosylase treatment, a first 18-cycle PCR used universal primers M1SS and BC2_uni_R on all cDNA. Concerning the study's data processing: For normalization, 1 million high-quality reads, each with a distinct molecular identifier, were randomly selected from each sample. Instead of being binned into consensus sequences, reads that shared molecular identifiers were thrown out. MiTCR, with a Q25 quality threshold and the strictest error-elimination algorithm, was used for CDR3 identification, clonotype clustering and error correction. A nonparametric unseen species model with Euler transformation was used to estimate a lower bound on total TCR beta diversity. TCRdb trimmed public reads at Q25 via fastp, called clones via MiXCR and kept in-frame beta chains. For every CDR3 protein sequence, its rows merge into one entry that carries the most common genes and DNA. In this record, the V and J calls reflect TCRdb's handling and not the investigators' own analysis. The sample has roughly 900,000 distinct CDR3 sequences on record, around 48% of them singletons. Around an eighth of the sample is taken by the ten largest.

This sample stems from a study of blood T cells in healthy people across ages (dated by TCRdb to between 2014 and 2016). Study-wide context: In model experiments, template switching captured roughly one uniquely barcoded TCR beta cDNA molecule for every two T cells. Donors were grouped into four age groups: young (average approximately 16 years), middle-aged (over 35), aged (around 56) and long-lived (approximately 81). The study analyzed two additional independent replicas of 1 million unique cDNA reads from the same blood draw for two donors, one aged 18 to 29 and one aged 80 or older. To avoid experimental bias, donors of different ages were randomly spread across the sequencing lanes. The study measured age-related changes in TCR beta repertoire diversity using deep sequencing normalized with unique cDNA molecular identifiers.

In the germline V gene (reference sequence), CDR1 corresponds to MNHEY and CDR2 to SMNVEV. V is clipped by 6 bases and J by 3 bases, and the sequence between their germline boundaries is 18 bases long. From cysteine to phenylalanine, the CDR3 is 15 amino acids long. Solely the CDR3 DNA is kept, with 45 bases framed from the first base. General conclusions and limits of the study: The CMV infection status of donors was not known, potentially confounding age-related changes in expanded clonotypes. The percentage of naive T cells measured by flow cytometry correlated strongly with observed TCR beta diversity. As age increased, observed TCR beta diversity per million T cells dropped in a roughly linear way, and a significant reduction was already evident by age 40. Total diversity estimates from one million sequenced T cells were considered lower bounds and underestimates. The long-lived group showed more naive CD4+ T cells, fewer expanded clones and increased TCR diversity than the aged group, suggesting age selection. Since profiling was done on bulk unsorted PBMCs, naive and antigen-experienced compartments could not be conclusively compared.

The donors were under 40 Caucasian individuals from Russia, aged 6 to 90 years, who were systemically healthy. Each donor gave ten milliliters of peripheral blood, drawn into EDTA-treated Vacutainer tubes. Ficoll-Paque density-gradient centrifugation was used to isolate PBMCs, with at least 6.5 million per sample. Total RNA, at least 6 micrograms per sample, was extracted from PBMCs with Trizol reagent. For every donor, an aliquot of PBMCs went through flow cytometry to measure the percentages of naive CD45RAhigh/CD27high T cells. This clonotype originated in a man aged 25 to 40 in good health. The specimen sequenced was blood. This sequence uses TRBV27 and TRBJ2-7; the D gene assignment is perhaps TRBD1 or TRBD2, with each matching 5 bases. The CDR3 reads CASRTAGTVSYEQYF. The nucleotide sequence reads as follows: TGTGCCAGCAGGACCGCCGGGACGGTAAGCTACGAGCAGTACTTC.